A few counts support the clone carrying this T cell receptor (beta chain). Its antigen remains unidentified. The sample is drawn from a study of regulatory T cells in long-lasting Graves disease. Findings and limits, study-wide: A limited number of samples was an acknowledged limitation. Relative to newly diagnosed Graves' patients, persistent ones had lower TCR diversity.

Both iRepertoire HTBI primers and Arm-PCR of CDR3 regions were used to build the TCR beta libraries. TCRdb reanalysed the multiplex PCR reads using MiXCR and keeps one entry per CDR3 protein. There are some 400,000 distinct CDR3 sequences in the sample; about 15% occur only once, and roughly 17% lies in the top ten. Time point described: newly diagnosed GD, antithyroid drugs for less than 3 months. Isolated PBMC RNA provided the starting material for the TCR library. This same sample was also taken into another study, of T cells in Graves' hyperthyroidism and ophthalmopathy. That work states: Ophthalmopathy was model-predicted a median around seven months pre-onset.

The sample here was peripheral blood mononuclear cells (PBMCs), taken at new diagnosis, from a patient treated with antithyroid drugs. This TCR came from a woman aged 25 to 39 with Graves disease.

Here the CDR3 reads CASSTWGRVYNEQFF. CDR3 coding DNA: TGTGCCAGCAGTACCTGGGGCAGGGTCTACAATGAGCAGTTCTTC. V and J are TRBV28 and TRBJ2-1; a possible D gene is TRBD1 (5 bases). Germline V gives CDR1 MDHEN, CDR2 SYDVKM. This CDR3 region has 15 residues. The V gene lost 5 bases and the J gene lost 3 bases, with 14 bases spanning the gap.